These T cell receptor beta chains were read from a single sample in a study of cytomegalovirus exposure and HLA in healthy donors. Measured with immunoSEQ multiplex PCR; TCRdb has only the in-frame clones, and not every one. The sample has about 160,000 clones; about 90% are singletons. The sample taken for sequencing was PBMCs. The receptors here all came from a woman aged 18-30 years in good health and CMV-seropositive. Each CDR3 is given with its conserved first and last residue. A D gene is named only where the DNA matches it firmly. Clone sizes are given selectively: once, few, many, or a class where the clone is expanded.

j_call,clone_size,v_call,d_call,cdr3_nt,cdr3_aa
TRBJ2-3,.,TRBV5-1,TRBD1,TGCGCCAGCAGTTCCTCCCGGGACAGCGGCCCAGATACGCAGTATTTT,CASSSSRDSGPDTQYF
TRBJ2-5,.,TRBV5-4,TRBD2,TGTGCCAGCAGTCCCGGACTAGCGGGAGAGGGGGGCGAGACCCAGTACTTC,CASSPGLAGEGGETQYF
TRBJ2-7,.,TRBV28,TRBD1,TGTGCCAGCAGTTACCGCGGACAGGGACACGAGCAGTACTTC,CASSYRGQGHEQYF
TRBJ2-7,once,TRBV28,TRBD1,TGTGCCAGCAGCTTCGGACAGGCACAGGAGCAGTACTTC,CASSFGQAQEQYF
TRBJ2-7,.,TRBV11-2,.,TGTGCCAGCAGCTCCCGGGTGGCGGGGCCTGCCTCCTACGAGCAGTACTTC,CASSSRVAGPASYEQYF
TRBJ2-7,.,TRBV13,TRBD1,TGTGCCAGCAGCTTAGGGGACAGGGGCCGCGAGCAGTACTTC,CASSLGDRGREQYF
TRBJ1-6,.,TRBV4-1,TRBD1,TGCGCCAGCAGCCAAGGGCCCCCGGGACAGGGTTTTAATTCACCCCTCCACTTT,CASSQGPPGQGFNSPLHF
TRBJ2-1,.,TRBV6-5,TRBD1,TGTGCCAGCAGTTACGGACAGGGTACCTACAATGAGCAGTTCTTC,CASSYGQGTYNEQFF
TRBJ2-4,.,TRBV29-1,.,TGCAGCGTTGAAGATACAGGGAAGATTCAGTACTTC,CSVEDTGKIQYF
TRBJ2-7,.,TRBV6-5,.,TGTGCCACCGGGGGAGGGACAACCTACGAGCAGTACTTC,CATGGGTTYEQYF